The T cell receptor (beta chain) under discussion was sequenced for a study of T cell repertoires in cytomegalovirus infection. Study-level findings and limits: HLA-C-restricted TCR beta clonotypes specific for CMV led the ex vivo response.

As regards this clonotype: Its antigen is unidentified.

Using its own MiXCR run on the reads, TCRdb lists one record per CDR3 protein. The repertoire holds approximately 990,000 distinct CDR3 sequences, with 31% as singletons. The V and J ends lost 4 bases and 5 bases respectively, with 14 bases between them. Per germline, CDR1 MNHEY and CDR2 SMNVEV (reference sequence). The CDR3 runs 14 residues. The clonotype originates from a human donor in good health (CMV status not recorded). Some clones in this sample may be carry-over from other donors' samples. The starting material was cultured CD8+ T cells from PBMCs, obtained from culture after CMV antigen stimulation. The gene calls are TRBV27 and TRBJ1-2; D possibly corresponds to TRBD1 (5 bases). The chain's CDR3 is CASSYGGAVYGYTF. DNA for the CDR3: TGTGCCAGCAGTTACGGGGGAGCGGTATATGGCTACACCTTC.